This T cell receptor beta chain was found in a study of T cell responses to AZD1222 COVID-19 vaccine. Study outcomes and limitations: Clonal diversity was possibly underestimated, and the donors were mostly white British, with more females.

Germline V gene data show CDR1 as SGHAT and CDR2 as FQNNGV. This CDR3 has 14 residues. Trimming took off 5 bases at V and 9 bases at J, with 17 bases between the two ends. Worth noting for this clone: Antigen specificity is unknown.

Repertoires were generated with immunoSEQ multiplex PCR, while TCRdb's copy carries only in-frame clones and drops some. The table lists 150,000 to 200,000 clones, roughly 93% of them singletons, with around 0.96% in the top ten. Sample: peripheral blood, taken on day 0 of AZD1222 vaccination. The source is an adult in good health. The rearrangement joins TRBV11-2 to TRBJ1-3; D is possibly TRBD1 (6 bases). CDR3 nucleotide sequence: TGTGCCAGCAGCCTACCCATAGGGGGGGGCACCATATATTTT. Encoded protein: CASSLPIGGGTIYF.